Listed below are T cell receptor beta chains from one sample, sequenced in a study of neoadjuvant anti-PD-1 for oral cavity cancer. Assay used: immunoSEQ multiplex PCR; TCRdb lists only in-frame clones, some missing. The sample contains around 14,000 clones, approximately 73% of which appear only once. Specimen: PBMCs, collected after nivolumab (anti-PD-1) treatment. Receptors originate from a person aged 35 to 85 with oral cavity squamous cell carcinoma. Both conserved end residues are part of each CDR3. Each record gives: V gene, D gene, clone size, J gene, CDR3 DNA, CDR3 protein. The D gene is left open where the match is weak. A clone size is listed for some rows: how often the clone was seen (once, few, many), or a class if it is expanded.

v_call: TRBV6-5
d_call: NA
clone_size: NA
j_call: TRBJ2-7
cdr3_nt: TGTGCCAGCAGTTACTCACCATACGAGCAGTACTTC
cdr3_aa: CASSYSPYEQYF

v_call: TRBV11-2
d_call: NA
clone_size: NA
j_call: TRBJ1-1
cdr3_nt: TGTGCCAGCAGCTTTGCCTCCGACGAAGCTTTCTTT
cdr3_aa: CASSFASDEAFF

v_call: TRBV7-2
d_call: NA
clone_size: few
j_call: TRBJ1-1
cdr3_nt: TGTGCCAGCAGCTTAGAGGATTACACTGAAGCTTTCTTT
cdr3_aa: CASSLEDYTEAFF

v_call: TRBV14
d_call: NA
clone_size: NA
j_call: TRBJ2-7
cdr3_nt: TGTGCCAGCAGCCAATCCCAGACTCGTACCGAGCAGTACTTC
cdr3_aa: CASSQSQTRTEQYF

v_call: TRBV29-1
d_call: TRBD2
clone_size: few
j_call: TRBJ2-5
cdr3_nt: TGCAGCGTTTCTAGCGGGAGGGTAGCGGAGACCCAGTACTTC
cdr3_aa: CSVSSGRVAETQYF

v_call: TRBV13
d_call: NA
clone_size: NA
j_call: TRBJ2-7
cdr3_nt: TGTGCCAGCAGCCCGGACAGCCTCTCCTACGAGCAGTACTTC
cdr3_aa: CASSPDSLSYEQYF

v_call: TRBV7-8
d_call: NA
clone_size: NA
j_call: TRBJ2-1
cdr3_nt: TGTGCCAGCAGCCACGGGACTGGCAATGAGCAGTTCTTC
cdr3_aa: CASSHGTGNEQFF

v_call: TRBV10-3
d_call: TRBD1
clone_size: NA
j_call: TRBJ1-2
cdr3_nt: TGTGCCATCAGTGATAACGTTCGAGGGGGCGAAGGCTACACCTTC
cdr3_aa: CAISDNVRGGEGYTF

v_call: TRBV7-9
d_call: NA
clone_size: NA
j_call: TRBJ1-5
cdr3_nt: TGTGCCAGCAGCTTAGTCATGGGTCAGCCCCAGCATTTT
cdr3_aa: CASSLVMGQPQHF

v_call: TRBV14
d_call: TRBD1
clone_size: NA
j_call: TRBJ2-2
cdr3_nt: TGTGCCAGCAGCCAACAGGGGGCAAACACCGGGGAGCTGTTTTTT
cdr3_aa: CASSQQGANTGELFF

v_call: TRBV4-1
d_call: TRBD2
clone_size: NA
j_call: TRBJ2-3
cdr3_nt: TGCGCCAGCAGCCAAGTGGGCCGGGGCGGGAGAGGGGCAGATACGCAGTATTTT
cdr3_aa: CASSQVGRGGRGADTQYF

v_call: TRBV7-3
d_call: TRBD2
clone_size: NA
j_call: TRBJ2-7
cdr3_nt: TGTGCCAGCAGCCCTGGACTAGCGGGAGGCGAGCAGTACTTC
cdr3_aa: CASSPGLAGGEQYF

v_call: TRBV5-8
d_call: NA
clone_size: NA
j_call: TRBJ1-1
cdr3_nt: TGTGCCAGCAGCTTGGGATGGGGGAACACTGAAGCTTTCTTT
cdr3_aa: CASSLGWGNTEAFF

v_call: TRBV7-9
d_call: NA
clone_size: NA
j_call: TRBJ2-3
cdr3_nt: TGTGCCAGCAGCCCCACAAGGGCAGATACGCAGTATTTT
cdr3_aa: CASSPTRADTQYF

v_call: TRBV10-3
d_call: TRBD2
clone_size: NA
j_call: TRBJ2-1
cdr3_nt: TGTGCCATCAGTGACCAAAACAGCGGGAGGGATCCGTTCTTC
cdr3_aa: CAISDQNSGRDPFF

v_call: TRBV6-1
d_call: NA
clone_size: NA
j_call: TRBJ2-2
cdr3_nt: TGTGCCAGCGTCGGTTTTAGTACCGGGGAGCTGTTTTTT
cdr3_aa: CASVGFSTGELFF

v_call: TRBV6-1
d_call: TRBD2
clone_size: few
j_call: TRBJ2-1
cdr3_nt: TGTGCCAGCAGTGAAGTAGCTAGCGGAGCCAATGAGCAGTTCTTC
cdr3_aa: CASSEVASGANEQFF

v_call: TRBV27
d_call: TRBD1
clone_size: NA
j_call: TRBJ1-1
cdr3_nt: TGTGCCAGCAGTTACAGGGGGCGCGACACTGAAGCTTTCTTT
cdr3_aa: CASSYRGRDTEAFF

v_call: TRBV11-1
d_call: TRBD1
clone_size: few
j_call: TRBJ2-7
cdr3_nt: TGTGCCAGCAGCTCCCTAGGACAGGGGGTCGTGGAGGAGCAGTACTTC
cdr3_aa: CASSSLGQGVVEEQYF

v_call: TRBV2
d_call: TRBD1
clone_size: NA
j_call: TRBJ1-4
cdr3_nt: TGTGCCAGCAGCCGGACAGGGGATGGAAAACTGTTTTTT
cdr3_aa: CASSRTGDGKLFF

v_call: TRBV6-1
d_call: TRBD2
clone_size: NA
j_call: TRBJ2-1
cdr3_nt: TGTGCCAGCAATACTCCGGGACTAGCCGCCAATGAGCAGTTCTTC
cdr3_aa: CASNTPGLAANEQFF

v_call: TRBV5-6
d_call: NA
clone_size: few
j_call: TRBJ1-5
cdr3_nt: TGTGCCAGCAGCTTGGAGGGCAGGCTTCAGCCCCAGCATTTT
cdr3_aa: CASSLEGRLQPQHF

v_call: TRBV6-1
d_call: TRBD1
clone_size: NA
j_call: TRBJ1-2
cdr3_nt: TGTGCCAGCAGTGCGACAGGGGCTGGCTACACCTTC
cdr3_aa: CASSATGAGYTF

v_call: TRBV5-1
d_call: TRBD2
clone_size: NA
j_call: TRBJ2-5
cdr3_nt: TGCGCCAGCAGCGGCGGACTAGCGGGAGGGCCGGGAGAGACCCAGTACTTC
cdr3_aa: CASSGGLAGGPGETQYF

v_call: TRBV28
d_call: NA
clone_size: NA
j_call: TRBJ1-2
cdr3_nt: TGTGCCAGCACCGAGGGGGGCGGCTACACCTTC
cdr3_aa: CASTEGGGYTF

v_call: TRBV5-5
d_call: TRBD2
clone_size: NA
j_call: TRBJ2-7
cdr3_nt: TGTGCCAGCAGCTACCTAGCGGGACCTGCTGATCCTTCCTACGAGCAGTACTTC
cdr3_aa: CASSYLAGPADPSYEQYF

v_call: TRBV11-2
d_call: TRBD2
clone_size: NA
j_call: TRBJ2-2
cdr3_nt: TGTGCCAGCAGCTCCGGACTAGCGGGAGAAGGGAGCGGGGAGCTGTTTTTT
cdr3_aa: CASSSGLAGEGSGELFF

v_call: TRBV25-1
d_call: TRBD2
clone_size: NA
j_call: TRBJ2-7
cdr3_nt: TGTGCCAGCAGTTCTTGGACTAGCGGGAAAGATGAGCAGTACTTC
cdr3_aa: CASSSWTSGKDEQYF

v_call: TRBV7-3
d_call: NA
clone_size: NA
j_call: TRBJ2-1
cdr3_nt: TGTGCCAGCAGCCTCGATGGGGGCTCCTACAATGAGCAGTTCTTC
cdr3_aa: CASSLDGGSYNEQFF

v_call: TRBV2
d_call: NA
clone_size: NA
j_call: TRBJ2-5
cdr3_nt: TGTGCCAGCAGAAGTTCCGGGACCCAAGAGACCCAGTACTTC
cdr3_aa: CASRSSGTQETQYF

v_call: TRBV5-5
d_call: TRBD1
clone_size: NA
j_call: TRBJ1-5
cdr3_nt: TGTGCCAGCAGCTTTGGGGACAGGTTTAGCAATCAGCCCCAGCATTTT
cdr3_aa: CASSFGDRFSNQPQHF

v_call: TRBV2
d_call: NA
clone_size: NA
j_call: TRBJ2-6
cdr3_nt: TGTGCCAGCACCTCTGGGGCCAACGTCCTGACTTTC
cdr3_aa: CASTSGANVLTF

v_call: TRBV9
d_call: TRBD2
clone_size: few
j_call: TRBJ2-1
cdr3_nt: TGTGCCAGCAGCCCTCTAGCGGGTGAGCAGTTCTTC
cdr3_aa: CASSPLAGEQFF

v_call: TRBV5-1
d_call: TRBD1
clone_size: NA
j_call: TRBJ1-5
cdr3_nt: TGCGCCAGCAGCTTGTCAGGGGGTAGCAATCAGCCCCAGCATTTT
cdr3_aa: CASSLSGGSNQPQHF

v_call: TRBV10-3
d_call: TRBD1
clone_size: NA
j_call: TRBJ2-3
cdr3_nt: TGTGCCATCAGTACGCCCAGGGGGACGACAGATACGCAGTATTTT
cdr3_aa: CAISTPRGTTDTQYF

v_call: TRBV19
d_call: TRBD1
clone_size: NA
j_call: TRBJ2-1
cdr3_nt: TGTGCCAGTACCTTTATGGCAGGGGGCAGTGAGCAGTTCTTC
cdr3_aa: CASTFMAGGSEQFF

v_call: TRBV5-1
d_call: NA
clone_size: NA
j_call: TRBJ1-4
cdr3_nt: TGCGCCAGCAGCGGGGCCTACATTGGGACTGAAAAACTGTTTTTT
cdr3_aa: CASSGAYIGTEKLFF

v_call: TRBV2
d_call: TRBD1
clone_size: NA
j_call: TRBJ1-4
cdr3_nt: TGTGCCAGCAGTGGGACCAGGACAGGGGAGGCATTT
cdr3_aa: CASSGTRTGEAF

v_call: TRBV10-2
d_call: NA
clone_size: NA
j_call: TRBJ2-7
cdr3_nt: TGCGCCAGCAGAGACATGACAGGAAGCTCCTACGAGCAGTACTTC
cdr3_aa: CASRDMTGSSYEQYF

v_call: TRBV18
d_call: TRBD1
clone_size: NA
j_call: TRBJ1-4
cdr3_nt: TGTGCCAGCTCACCACCAGGGACAGGGGACCTCACTAATGAAAAACTGTTTTTT
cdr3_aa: CASSPPGTGDLTNEKLFF

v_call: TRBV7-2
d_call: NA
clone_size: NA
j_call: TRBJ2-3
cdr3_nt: TGTGCCAGCAGCTTTGGAGAACCAGATACGCAGTATTTT
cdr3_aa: CASSFGEPDTQYF

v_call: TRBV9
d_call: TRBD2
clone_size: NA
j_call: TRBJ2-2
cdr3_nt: TGTGCCAGCAGCGTACTGACTAGCGGGAGCGCCGGGGAGCTGTTTTTT
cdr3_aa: CASSVLTSGSAGELFF

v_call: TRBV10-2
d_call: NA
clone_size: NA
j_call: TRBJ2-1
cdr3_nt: TGCGCCAGCTCTCCAGGACCTCGAGTGAACAATGAGCAGTTCTTC
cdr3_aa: CASSPGPRVNNEQFF

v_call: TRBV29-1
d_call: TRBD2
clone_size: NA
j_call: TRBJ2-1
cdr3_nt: TGCAGCGTACTCTCTAGCGGGAGGGCCTCAGGAGGGCCTTACAATGAGCAGTTCTTC
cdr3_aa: CSVLSSGRASGGPYNEQFF

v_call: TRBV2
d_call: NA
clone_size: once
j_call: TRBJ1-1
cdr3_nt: TGTGCCAGCAGCCCAGATCGGGTAACTGAAGCTTTCTTT
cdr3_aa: CASSPDRVTEAFF

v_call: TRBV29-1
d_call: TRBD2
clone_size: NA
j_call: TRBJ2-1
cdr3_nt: TGCAGCGTTATTCCCCACGGACTAGCGGTCAATGAGCAGTTCTTC
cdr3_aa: CSVIPHGLAVNEQFF

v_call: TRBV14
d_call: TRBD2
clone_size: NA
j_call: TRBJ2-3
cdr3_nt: TGTGCCAGCAGCCCGGCTAGCGGGAGGGCCATATATACGCAGTATTTT
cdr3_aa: CASSPASGRAIYTQYF

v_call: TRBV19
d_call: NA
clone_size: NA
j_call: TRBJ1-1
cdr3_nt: TGTGCCAGTAGTGTACCCAACCGAAGGGACACTGAAGCTTTCTTT
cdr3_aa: CASSVPNRRDTEAFF

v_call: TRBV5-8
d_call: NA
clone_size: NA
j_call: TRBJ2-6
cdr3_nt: TGTGCCAGCAGCTTAGGGTCACGGGATACTGGGGCCAACGTCCTGACTTTC
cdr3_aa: CASSLGSRDTGANVLTF

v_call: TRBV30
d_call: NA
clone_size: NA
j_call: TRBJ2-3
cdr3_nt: TGTGCCGGGACTATGGACAGCCCGGCGGATACGCAGTATTTT
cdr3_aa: CAGTMDSPADTQYF

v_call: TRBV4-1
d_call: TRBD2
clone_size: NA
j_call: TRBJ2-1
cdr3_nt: TGCGCCAGCAGCATGCCTCCTCGGGACTACCAAAGAGAGCATGAGCAGTTCTTC
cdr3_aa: CASSMPPRDYQREHEQFF